This TCR beta chain originates from a study of human T cells and chemical hapten exposure. Overall study: Patch tests applied 0.01% DPC to the upper back and were scored after 6 days. Patients, predominantly female, presented with alopecia areata, totalis or universalis.

The CDR3 runs 18 residues. The germline V gene encodes CDR1 LGHDT and CDR2 YNNKEL (reference sequence). V shed 4 bases and J 2 bases; nucleotides not matched to a gene: 8. Study-level findings and limits: Relative to controls, expanded TCRs formed significantly more large CDR3 similarity clusters.

TCRdb ran MiXCR on the RACE reads and lists one entry per CDR3 protein. The repertoire consists of about 110,000 distinct CDR3 sequences, with roughly an eighth occurring once and the leading ten covering 1.6%. As regards this clonotype: Its antigen is as yet unknown.

Time point defined: pre-sensitization, week 0. Treatment indicated: therapeutic diphenylcyclopropenone sensitization with weekly scalp DPC. The V and J genes are TRBV3-1 and TRBJ2-2; 12 bases are shared with TRBD2. The sample was whole blood, taken in connection with sensitization to the hapten diphenylcyclopropenone (DPC). This receptor was obtained from a woman aged 45-65 years with alopecia areata. Some clones in this sample may be carry-over from other donors' samples. CDR3 nucleotide sequence: TGTGCCAGCAGCCCAACTAGCGGGGGGTCTTATAACACCGGGGAGCTGTTTTTT. It is translated as CASSPTSGGSYNTGELFF.